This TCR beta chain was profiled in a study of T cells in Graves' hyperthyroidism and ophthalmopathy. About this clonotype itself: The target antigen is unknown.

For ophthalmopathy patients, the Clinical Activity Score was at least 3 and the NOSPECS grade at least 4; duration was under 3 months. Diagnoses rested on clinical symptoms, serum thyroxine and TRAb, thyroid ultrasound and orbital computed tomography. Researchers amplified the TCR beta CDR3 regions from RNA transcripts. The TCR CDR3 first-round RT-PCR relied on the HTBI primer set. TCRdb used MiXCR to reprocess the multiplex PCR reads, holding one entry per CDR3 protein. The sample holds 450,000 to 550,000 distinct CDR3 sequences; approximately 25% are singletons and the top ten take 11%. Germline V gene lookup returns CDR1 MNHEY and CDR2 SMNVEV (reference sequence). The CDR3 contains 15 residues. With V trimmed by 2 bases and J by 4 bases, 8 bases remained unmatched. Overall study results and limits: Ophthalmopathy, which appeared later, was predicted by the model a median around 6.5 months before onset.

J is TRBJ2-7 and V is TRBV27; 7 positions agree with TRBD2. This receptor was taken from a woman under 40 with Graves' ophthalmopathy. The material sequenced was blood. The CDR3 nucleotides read TGTGCCAGCAGTTTAGCGGGAGCAGTCAAGTACGAGCAGTACTTC. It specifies CASSLAGAVKYEQYF.